This is a list of T cell receptor beta chains from one sample in a study of vaccination effects on CD4 cells after COVID-19. TCRdb's copy holds only in-frame clones and misses some; the assay was immunoSEQ multiplex PCR. The sample records roughly 45,000 clones, around 70% being singletons. The antigens of these receptors remain unknown. The sample here was CD4+ T cells from PBMCs cultured without peptide, taken after COVID-19 vaccination. These receptors came from a human donor who received a COVID-19 vaccine. Each CDR3 is given with its conserved first and last residue. Each record gives: J gene, D gene, V gene, clone size, CDR3 DNA, CDR3 protein. D genes are given only for firm matches. Clone size, where shown, is once, few, many, or a class for clones that have expanded.

>TRBJ2-5|NA|TRBV7-9|NA
TGTGCCAGCAGCTTAGGTGTAGGTGTGCAAGAGACCCAGTACTTC
CASSLGVGVQETQYF
>TRBJ1-1|NA|TRBV5-5|NA
TGTGCCAGCAGCTTGAGCAGGGTCGGGGAAGCTTTCTTT
CASSLSRVGEAFF
>TRBJ1-6|NA|TRBV6-5|NA
TGTGCCAGCAGGGGCGGACAAACCTATAATTCACCCCTCCACTTT
CASRGGQTYNSPLHF
>TRBJ1-4|TRBD1|TRBV7-9|NA
TGTGCCAGCAGCTTAGGACAGGGGGGACTAACTAATGAAAAACTGTTTTTT
CASSLGQGGLTNEKLFF
>TRBJ2-2|NA|TRBV5-6|NA
TGTGCCAGCAGCTTTTCTACCGGGGAGCTGTTTTTT
CASSFSTGELFF
>TRBJ1-1|TRBD1|TRBV5-1|NA
TGCGCCAGCAGCCCCACCAGGGGGCTAACTGAAGCTTTCTTT
CASSPTRGLTEAFF
>TRBJ1-2|TRBD1|TRBV5-6|NA
TGTGCCAGCAGCTTGGATGACAGGGGCTATGGCTACACCTTC
CASSLDDRGYGYTF
>TRBJ1-1|NA|TRBV3-1/TRBV3-2|NA
TGTGCCAGCGGACCCACAGGGAAGGTCGACACTGAAGCTTTCTTT
CASGPTGKVDTEAFF
>TRBJ2-1|TRBD2|TRBV27|once
TGTGCCAGCAGTTTCCTAGTACTAGCGGGGAGCTACAATGAGCAGTTCTTC
CASSFLVLAGSYNEQFF
>TRBJ2-7|TRBD2|TRBV6-6|NA
TGTGCCAGCAGTTACGAGACTAGCGGCTCCTACGAGCAGTACTTC
CASSYETSGSYEQYF
>TRBJ2-1|TRBD1|TRBV10-3|NA
TGTGCCATCCGAAGACAGGGGCTCTACAATGAGCAGTTCTTC
CAIRRQGLYNEQFF
>TRBJ2-6|NA|TRBV18|NA
TGTGCCAGCTCACCCGAGGTTGCCAACGTCCTGACTTTC
CASSPEVANVLTF
>TRBJ2-2|TRBD2|TRBV19|NA
TGTGCCAGTAGCCCAGCTAGCGGGAGGGCGCGAACCGGGGAGCTGTTTTTT
CASSPASGRARTGELFF
>TRBJ2-5|NA|TRBV7-7|NA
TGTGCCAGCAGCTTAGTGGCTAGTCGGGGAGAGACCCAGTACTTC
CASSLVASRGETQYF
>TRBJ1-1|TRBD1|TRBV29-1|NA
TGCAGCGTTGCTGGACAGGGGGGGATAAACACTGAAGCTTTCTTT
CSVAGQGGINTEAFF
>TRBJ2-5|NA|TRBV18|once
TGTGCCAGCTCACCTCCAAACTCAGGGCTCAAGGAGACCCAGTACTTC
CASSPPNSGLKETQYF
>TRBJ1-3|TRBD1|TRBV30|NA
TGTGCCTGGAGTTATGCCGGGACAGGGAAAGGAAACACCATATATTTT
CAWSYAGTGKGNTIYF
>TRBJ1-2|NA|TRBV28|NA
TGTGCCACCAGAAACTCCTGGGACTATGGCTACACCTTC
CATRNSWDYGYTF
>TRBJ1-2|NA|TRBV4-1|NA
TGCGCCAGCAGCTCCCGGGAGAAGGGCTACACCTTC
CASSSREKGYTF
>TRBJ2-1|NA|TRBV12-3/TRBV12-4|NA
TGTGCCAGCAGTTTAAACAATGACAATGAGCAGTTCTTC
CASSLNNDNEQFF
>TRBJ2-1|NA|TRBV5-1|NA
TGCGCCAGCAGCCTGGTTGGGGATTCGAAACAGTTCTTC
CASSLVGDSKQFF
>TRBJ2-7|NA|TRBV5-4|NA
TGTGCCAGCAGCACGGAGTGGACGGGCCGGTTATATGACGAGCAGTACTTC
CASSTEWTGRLYDEQYF
>TRBJ1-2|NA|TRBV5-4|NA
TGTGCCAGCAGCTTGTCCCAGGCTTCTAACTATGGCTACACCTTC
CASSLSQASNYGYTF
>TRBJ1-1|NA|TRBV6-1|once
TGTGCCAGCAGTGAAGGCTACAGGTTGAACACTGAAGCTTTCTTT
CASSEGYRLNTEAFF
>TRBJ1-3|NA|TRBV25-1|NA
TGTGCCAGCAGTGAATTCAACTCTGGAAACACCATATATTTT
CASSEFNSGNTIYF
>TRBJ1-2|NA|TRBV10-3|few
TGTGCCATCAGTGAGTCGACAGCTACTGACTATGGCTACACCTTC
CAISESTATDYGYTF
>TRBJ1-4|TRBD1|TRBV6-5|NA
TGTGCCAGCAGTTCCCACGGGACAGGTGACGAAAAACTGTTTTTT
CASSSHGTGDEKLFF
>TRBJ1-4|NA|TRBV20-1|NA
TGCAGTGCTAGTTTACAGGGTGGAGAAAAACTGTTTTTT
CSASLQGGEKLFF
>TRBJ1-4|NA|TRBV27|NA
TGTGCCAGCAACCCACTGTTAATGTCGAGGAGTAATGAAAAACTGTTTTTT
CASNPLLMSRSNEKLFF
>TRBJ2-2|NA|TRBV5-1|NA
TGCGCCAGCAGCTTGGGTGGGTTCTCCGGGGAGCTGTTTTTT
CASSLGGFSGELFF
>TRBJ2-1|NA|TRBV9|NA
TGTGCCAGCAACGACGAGCAGTTCTTC
CASNDEQFF
>TRBJ2-2|NA|TRBV6-5|NA
TGTGCCAGCAGTTACGCTATGGCAGGGTCGGCCGGGGAGCTGTTTTTT
CASSYAMAGSAGELFF
>TRBJ1-6|NA|TRBV7-9|NA
TGTGCCAGCAGCCCGGATGGGGCTTATAATTCACCCCTCCACTTT
CASSPDGAYNSPLHF
>TRBJ2-2|NA|TRBV19|NA
TGTGCCAGTACCCGGGTCGACACCGGGGAGCTGTTTTTT
CASTRVDTGELFF
>TRBJ2-2|NA|TRBV27|NA
TGTGCCAGCAGCCTCAGGGTTACCGGGGAGCTGTTTTTT
CASSLRVTGELFF
>TRBJ2-3|TRBD2|TRBV3-1/TRBV3-2|NA
TGTGCCAGCAGCAGCGGGAGGCCAGATACGCAGTATTTT
CASSSGRPDTQYF
>TRBJ1-1|TRBD1|TRBV5-1|NA
TGCGCCAGCAGCCTCTTCTCGACAGGGACCAATGAAGCTTTCTTT
CASSLFSTGTNEAFF
>TRBJ2-3|NA|TRBV20-1|NA
TGCAGTGCTAGTGAGGAGTTGGTGGGGACAGATACGCAGTATTTT
CSASEELVGTDTQYF
>TRBJ2-5|TRBD2|TRBV2|NA
TGTGCCAGCAGCCCCCACGGGAGGGGTGGGGAGACCCAGTACTTC
CASSPHGRGGETQYF
>TRBJ2-3|TRBD1|TRBV5-4|NA
TGTGCCAGCAGTAAGCCGAAGACAGGGGCGGGCACAGATACGCAGTATTTT
CASSKPKTGAGTDTQYF
>TRBJ1-2|NA|TRBV2|NA
TGTGCCAGCAGCCATGACACTCCTGAGGGCTATGGCTACACCTTC
CASSHDTPEGYGYTF
>TRBJ1-2|TRBD1|TRBV18|NA
TGTGCCAGCTCACCTACGGACAGGGGCTATGGCTACACCTTC
CASSPTDRGYGYTF
>TRBJ2-3|NA|TRBV21-1|NA
TGTGCCAGCAGCAGCTTTCTAGCGGGAGGGCTCCCAGATACGCAGTATTTT
CASSSFLAGGLPDTQYF
>TRBJ2-2|TRBD2|TRBV7-6|NA
TGTGCCAGCAGCTTAGGCGGGGGGGCTGATACCGGGGAGCTGTTTTTT
CASSLGGGADTGELFF
>TRBJ2-7|TRBD1|TRBV7-2|NA
TGTGCCAGCAGCCGCACCGGGACAGGGGGCTACGAGCAGTACTTC
CASSRTGTGGYEQYF
>TRBJ1-2|NA|TRBV10-3|NA
TGTGCCATCAGTACAAGAGCGGGGTATGGCTACACCTTC
CAISTRAGYGYTF
>TRBJ2-5|NA|TRBV5-1|NA
TGCGCCAGCAGCTCCGGGACTCGAGGGGAGACCCAGTACTTC
CASSSGTRGETQYF
>TRBJ1-1|NA|TRBV10-3|once
TGTGCCATCAGTGGGGTCCAAGGGACTGAAGCTTTCTTT
CAISGVQGTEAFF
>TRBJ1-5|NA|TRBV6-1|NA
TGTGCCAGCAGTGAGGGGCCCTTGGGGGGTCAGCCCCAGCATTTT
CASSEGPLGGQPQHF
>TRBJ1-1|NA|TRBV27|few
TGTGCCAGCAGTTTCAGGACCCCGAACACTGAAGCTTTCTTT
CASSFRTPNTEAFF
>TRBJ1-2|TRBD1|TRBV19|NA
TGTGCCAGTAGACCGGGACAGGGATTCTATGGCTACACCTTC
CASRPGQGFYGYTF
>TRBJ1-2|NA|TRBV7-2|NA
TGTGCCAGCACAGTACAGCGTAATGGCTACACCTTC
CASTVQRNGYTF
>TRBJ1-5|NA|TRBV28|few
TGTGCCAGCAGCCCTCCGATGATAAATCAGCCCCAGCATTTT
CASSPPMINQPQHF